The 11 T cell receptor beta chains in this list originate from one sample, sequenced in a study of shared clonotypes between healthy human individuals. Measured with immunoSEQ multiplex PCR; TCRdb has only the in-frame clones, and not every one. The sample consists of about 1.1 million clones, around three quarters of them appearing once. Source material: memory CD4+ T cells from PBMCs. Subset meaning: CD45RA-negative fraction. These receptors all come from a man aged 18 to 35 in good health. Some clones in this sample may be carry-over from other donors' samples.

CDR3 region: CASRSLAHGNQPQHF. The CDR3 DNA reads as TGTGCCAGCAGATCCCTCGCCCATGGCAATCAGCCCCAGCATTTT. The chain uses TRBV6-5 and TRBJ1-5; D uncertain. In germline, CDR1 is MNHEY, CDR2 SVGAGI. This CDR3 contains 15 residues. The V end was cut by 6 bases, the J end by 2 bases, with 14 bases between.

V and J are TRBV28 and TRBJ1-1; D unresolved. The length of the CDR3 is 13 residues. V gave up 2 bases and J gave up 8 bases, with 12 bases separating them. CDR1 MDHEN and CDR2 SYDVKM come from the germline V gene. CDR3 amino acids: CASSLADGKEAFF. CDR3 nucleotide sequence: TGTGCCAGCAGTTTAGCGGATGGTAAAGAAGCTTTCTTT. Full variable domain (missing parts from reference TRBV28 and TRBJ1-1): DVKVTQSSRYLVKRTGEKVFLECVQDMDHENMFWYRQDPGLGLRLIYFSYDVKMKEKGDIPEGYSVSREKKERFSLILESASTNQTSMYLCASSLADGKEAFFGQGTRLTVV.

V and J are TRBV5-1 and TRBJ2-7; 11 bases are a match to TRBD2. CDR1 is SGHRS, CDR2 YFSETQ, per germline. V shed 5 bases and J 3 bases; nucleotides not matched to a gene: 7. CDR3 length: 15 amino acids. The CDR3 DNA sequence: TGCGCCAGCAGGTCGACTAGCGGGGCGCACTACGAGCAGTACTTC. Its protein product is CASRSTSGAHYEQYF.

The chain links TRBV7-2 to TRBJ2-1; 8 bases fit TRBD2. The germline gives CDR1 SGHTA, CDR2 FQGNSA. The V and J ends lost 2 bases and 7 bases, in that order; junction bases with no gene match: 10. The CDR3 length is 16 residues. CDR3 DNA sequence: TGTGCCAGCAGCTTACAAAGCGGGAGCTGGGGGAATGAGCAGTTCTTC. This encodes CASSLQSGSWGNEQFF.

The chain has TRBV2 and TRBJ2-7; no definite D call. CDR1 is SNHLY and CDR2 is FYNNEI in the germline V gene. This CDR3 comprises 15 residues. Trimming stripped 2 bases from V and 5 bases from J, with 16 bases between. The DNA for the CDR3 is TGTGCCAGCAGTGAACAGGCACTTTTGGTAAACGAGCAGTACTTC. As protein: CASSEQALLVNEQYF.

The chain carries TRBV7-2 and TRBJ1-2; D gene unclear. Germline CDR1 SGHTA, CDR2 FQGNSA. The CDR3 has 15 amino acids. Between the trimmed V and J ends, which lost 4 bases and 0 bases, there was a span of 12 bases. The CDR3 loop reads CASSSLDLANYGYTF. The CDR3 DNA is TGTGCCAGCAGCTCCCTGGACTTAGCTAACTATGGCTACACCTTC.

With respect to this clone: A junction end diverges from the germline sequence, so it may reflect a read error. This chain uses TRBV5-6 with TRBJ1-1; D is perhaps TRBD1 (5 bases). Germline CDR1 reads SGHDT; CDR2 reads YYEEEE. CDR3 length equals 14 residues. This CDR3 reads CASSSRGAWTETFF. The CDR3 bases are TGTGCCAGCAGCTCTCGAGGGGCTTGGACTGAAACTTTCTTT.

The gene calls are TRBV27 and TRBJ2-3, with 8 bases that match TRBD1. Germline V gene data show CDR1 as MNHEY and CDR2 as SMNVEV (reference sequence). The CDR3 is made up of 14 amino acids. With V trimmed by 6 bases and J by 6 bases, 8 bases remained unmatched. Written as DNA, the CDR3 is TGTGCCAGCAGCCTGACAGGGGACAGCGATACGCAGTATTTT. Encoded protein: CASSLTGDSDTQYF.

The chain has TRBV2 and TRBJ1-2; tentatively, D is TRBD1 (6 bases). The CDR3 has 15 residues. Germline V lookup: CDR1 SNHLY, CDR2 FYNNEI. Trimming took off 5 bases at V and 3 bases at J, with 16 bases between the two ends. CDR3 amino acids: CASSSLRTVHYGYTF. The CDR3 DNA is TGTGCCAGCAGTTCCCTTAGGACAGTCCACTATGGCTACACCTTC.

Comments on this clone: The junction departs from the called germline gene at one end, perhaps through a read error. J is TRBJ2-6 and V is TRBV4-1, with TRBD2 as a possible D gene (6 bases). The CDR3 consists of 16 residues. Germline V gene data show CDR1 as MGHRA and CDR2 as YSYEKL. As DNA, the CDR3 is TGCGCCAGCAGCGGAGGGCTAGCATTCGGGGCCAACATCCTGACTTTC. Its translation is CASSGGLAFGANILTF.

The J gene is TRBJ2-2, the V gene TRBV7-3; tentative D call: TRBD1 (5 bases). The CDR3 runs 11 residues. Germline values: CDR1 SGHTA, CDR2 FQGTGA. Trimming stripped 8 bases from V and 12 bases from J, with 13 bases between. Here the CDR3 reads CASGNLGQLFF. In nucleotides, the CDR3 is TGTGCCAGCGGTAACCTGGGGCAGCTGTTTTTT. Full variable domain (remainder filled in from reference TRBV7-3 and TRBJ2-2): GAGVSQTPSNKVTEKGKYVELRCDPISGHTALYWYRQSLGQGPEFLIYFQGTGAADDSGLPNDRFFAVRPEGSVSTLKIQRTERGDSAVYLCASGNLGQLFFGEGSRLTVL.